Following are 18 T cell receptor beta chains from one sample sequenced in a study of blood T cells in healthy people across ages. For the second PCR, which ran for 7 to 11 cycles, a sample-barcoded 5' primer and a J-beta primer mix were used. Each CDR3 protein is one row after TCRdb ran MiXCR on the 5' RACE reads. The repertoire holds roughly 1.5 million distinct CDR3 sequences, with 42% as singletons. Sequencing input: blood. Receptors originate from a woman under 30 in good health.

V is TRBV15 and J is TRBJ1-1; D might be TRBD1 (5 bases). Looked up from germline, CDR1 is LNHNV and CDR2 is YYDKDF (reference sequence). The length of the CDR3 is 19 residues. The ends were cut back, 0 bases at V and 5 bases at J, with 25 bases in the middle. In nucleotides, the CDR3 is TGTGCCACCAGCAGAGATTTGGGTACCGGGACTCCCGAGGGGACTGAAGCTTTCTTT. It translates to CATSRDLGTGTPEGTEAFF.

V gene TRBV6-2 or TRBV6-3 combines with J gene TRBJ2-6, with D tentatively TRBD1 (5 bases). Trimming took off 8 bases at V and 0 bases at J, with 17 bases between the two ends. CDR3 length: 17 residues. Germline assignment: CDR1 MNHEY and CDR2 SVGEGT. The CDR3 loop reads CASCRGHLSSGANVLTF. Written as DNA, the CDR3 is TGTGCCAGCTGTCGTGGACACCTTAGCTCTGGGGCCAACGTCCTGACTTTC.

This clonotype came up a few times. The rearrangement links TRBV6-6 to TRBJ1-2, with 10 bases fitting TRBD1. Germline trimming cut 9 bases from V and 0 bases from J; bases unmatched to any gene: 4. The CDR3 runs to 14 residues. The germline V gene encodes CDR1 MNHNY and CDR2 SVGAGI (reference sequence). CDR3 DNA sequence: TGTGCCAGTGACAGGGGGCCCACTAACTATGGCTACACCTTC. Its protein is CASDRGPTNYGYTF.

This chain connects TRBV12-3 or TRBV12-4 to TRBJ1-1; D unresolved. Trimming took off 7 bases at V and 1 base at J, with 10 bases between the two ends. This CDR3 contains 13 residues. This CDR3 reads CASTYLRNTEAFF. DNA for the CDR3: TGTGCCAGCACCTACTTGAGGAACACTGAAGCTTTCTTT.

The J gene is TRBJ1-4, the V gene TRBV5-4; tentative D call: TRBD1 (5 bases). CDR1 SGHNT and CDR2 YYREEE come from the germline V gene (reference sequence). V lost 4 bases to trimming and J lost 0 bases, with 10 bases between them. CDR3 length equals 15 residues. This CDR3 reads CASSPQGSTNEKLFF. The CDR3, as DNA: TGTGCCAGCAGCCCCCAGGGCTCAACTAATGAAAAACTGTTTTTT.

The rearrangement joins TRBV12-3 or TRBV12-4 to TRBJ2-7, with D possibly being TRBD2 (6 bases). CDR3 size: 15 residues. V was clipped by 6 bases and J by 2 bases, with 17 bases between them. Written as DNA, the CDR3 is TGTGCCAGCAGCGGTACTGGCGGGGCGACCTACGAGCAGTACTTC. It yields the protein CASSGTGGATYEQYF.

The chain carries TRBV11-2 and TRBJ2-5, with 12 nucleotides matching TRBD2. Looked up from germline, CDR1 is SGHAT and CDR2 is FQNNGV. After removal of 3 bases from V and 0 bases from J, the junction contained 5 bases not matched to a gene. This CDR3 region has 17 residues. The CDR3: CASSFRLAGDNQETQYF. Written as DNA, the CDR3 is TGTGCCAGCAGCTTCAGACTAGCGGGGGATAACCAAGAGACCCAGTACTTC.

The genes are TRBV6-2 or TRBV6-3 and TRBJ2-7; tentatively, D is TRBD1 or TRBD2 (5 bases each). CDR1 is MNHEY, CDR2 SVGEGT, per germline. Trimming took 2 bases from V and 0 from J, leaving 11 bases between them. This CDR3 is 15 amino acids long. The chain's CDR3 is CASSYGTESSYEQYF. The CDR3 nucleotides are TGTGCCAGCAGTTACGGGACGGAAAGCTCCTACGAGCAGTACTTC.

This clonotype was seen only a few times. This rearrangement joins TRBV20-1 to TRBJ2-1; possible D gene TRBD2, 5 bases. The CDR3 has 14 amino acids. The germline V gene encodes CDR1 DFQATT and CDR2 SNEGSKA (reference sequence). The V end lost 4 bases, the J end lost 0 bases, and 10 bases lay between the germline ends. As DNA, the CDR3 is TGCAGTGCTACTGTAGCGTACTCCTACAATGAGCAGTTCTTC. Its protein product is CSATVAYSYNEQFF.

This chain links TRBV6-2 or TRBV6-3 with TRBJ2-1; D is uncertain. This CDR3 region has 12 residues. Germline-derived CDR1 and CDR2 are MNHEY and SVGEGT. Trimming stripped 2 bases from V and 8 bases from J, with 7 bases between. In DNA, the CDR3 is TGTGCCAGCAGTTACGGGCTGGATGAGCAGTTCTTC. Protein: CASSYGLDEQFF.

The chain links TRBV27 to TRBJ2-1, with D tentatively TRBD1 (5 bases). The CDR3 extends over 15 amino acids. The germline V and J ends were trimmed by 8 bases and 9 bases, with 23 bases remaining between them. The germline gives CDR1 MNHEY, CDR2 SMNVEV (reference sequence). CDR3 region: CASGTPWVGASEQFF. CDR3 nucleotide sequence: TGTGCCAGCGGTACACCATGGGTAGGGGCCAGTGAGCAGTTCTTC.

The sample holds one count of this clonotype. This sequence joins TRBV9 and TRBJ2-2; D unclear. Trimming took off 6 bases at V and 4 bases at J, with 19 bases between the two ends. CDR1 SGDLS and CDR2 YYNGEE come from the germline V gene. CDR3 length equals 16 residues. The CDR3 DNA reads TGTGCCAGCAACAATCCCGGCGGAACGGGCACCGGGGAGCTGTTTTTT. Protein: CASNNPGGTGTGELFF.

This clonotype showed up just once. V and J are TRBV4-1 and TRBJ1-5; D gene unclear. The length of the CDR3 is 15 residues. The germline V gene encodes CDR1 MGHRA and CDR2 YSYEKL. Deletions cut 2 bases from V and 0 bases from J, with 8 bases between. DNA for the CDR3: TGCGCCAGCAGCCAAAGCCAGTATAGCAATCAGCCCCAGCATTTT. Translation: CASSQSQYSNQPQHF.

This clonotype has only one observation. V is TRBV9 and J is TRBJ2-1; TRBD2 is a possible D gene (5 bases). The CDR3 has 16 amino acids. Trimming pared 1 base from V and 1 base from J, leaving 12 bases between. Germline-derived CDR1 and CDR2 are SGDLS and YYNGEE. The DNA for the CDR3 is TGTGCCAGCAGCGTAAGGGTTAGCGAGTCCTACAATGAGCAGTTCTTC. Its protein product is CASSVRVSESYNEQFF.

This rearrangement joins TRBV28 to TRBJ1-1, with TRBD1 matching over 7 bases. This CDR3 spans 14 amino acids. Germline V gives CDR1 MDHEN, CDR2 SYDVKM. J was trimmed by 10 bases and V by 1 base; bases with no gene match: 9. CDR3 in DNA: TGTGCCAGCAGTTTATCATCCGACAGGGTGCTAGCTTTCTTT. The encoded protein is CASSLSSDRVLAFF.

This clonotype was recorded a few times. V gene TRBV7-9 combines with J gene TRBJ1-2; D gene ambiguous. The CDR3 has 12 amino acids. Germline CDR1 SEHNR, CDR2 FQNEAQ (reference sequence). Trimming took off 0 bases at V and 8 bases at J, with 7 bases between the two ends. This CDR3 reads CASSLAQGGYTF. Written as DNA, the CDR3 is TGTGCCAGCAGCTTAGCCCAAGGGGGCTACACCTTC.

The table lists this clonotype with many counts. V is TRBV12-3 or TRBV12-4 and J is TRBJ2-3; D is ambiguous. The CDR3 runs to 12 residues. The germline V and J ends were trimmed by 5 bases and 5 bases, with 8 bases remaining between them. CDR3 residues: CASSPTKDTQYF. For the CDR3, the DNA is TGTGCCAGCAGTCCCACTAAAGATACGCAGTATTTT.

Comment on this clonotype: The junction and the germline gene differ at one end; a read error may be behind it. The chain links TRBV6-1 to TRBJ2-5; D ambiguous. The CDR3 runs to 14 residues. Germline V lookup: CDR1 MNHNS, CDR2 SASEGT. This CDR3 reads CASSEFADQETQYF. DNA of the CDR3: TGTGCCAGCAGTGAATTTGCGGATCAAGAAACCCAGTACTTC.